This T cell receptor (beta chain) was identified during a study of CD8+ T cells in alopecia areata. About the research overall: Tofacitinib administration to treated patients was oral, at 5 to 10 mg twice daily.

Trimming at V came to 4 bases and at J to 5 bases, leaving 6 bases not matched to a gene. Germline loops: CDR1 MNHEY, CDR2 SMNVEV (reference sequence). This CDR3 has 14 amino acids. On this clone: Antigen unknown.

Study results and limitations: More clonal than normal scalp was lesional scalp, particularly alopecia totalis/universalis. Sharing of TCR sequences between patients (possibly for HLA-related reasons) was less clear than in mice.

Sequencing used cDNA as its template, made by extracting RNA and reverse transcribing it. Data came from immunoSEQ multiplex PCR; TCRdb stores just in-frame clones and leaves some out. The sample holds 100,000 to 150,000 clones, about 46% seen once. The V and J genes are TRBV27 and TRBJ1-2; 8 nucleotides agree with TRBD1. This TCR was recovered from a human donor with alopecia areata. Sequencing used CD8+ T cells sorted from blood, obtained at week 0. The CDR3 loop is CASSSLDREYGYTF. The DNA of the CDR3 is TGTGCCAGCAGTTCCTTGGACAGGGAGTATGGCTACACCTTC.